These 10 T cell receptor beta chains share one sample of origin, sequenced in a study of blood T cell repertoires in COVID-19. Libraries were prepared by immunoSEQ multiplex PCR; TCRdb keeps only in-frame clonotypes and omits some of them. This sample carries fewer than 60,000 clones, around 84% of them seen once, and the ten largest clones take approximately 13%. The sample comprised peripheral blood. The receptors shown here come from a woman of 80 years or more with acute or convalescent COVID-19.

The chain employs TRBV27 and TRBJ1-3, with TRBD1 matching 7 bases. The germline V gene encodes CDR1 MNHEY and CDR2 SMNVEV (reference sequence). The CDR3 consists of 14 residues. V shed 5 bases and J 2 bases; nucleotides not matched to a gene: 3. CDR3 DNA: TGTGCCAGCAGTGACAGGGTAGCTGGAAACACCATATATTTT. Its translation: CASSDRVAGNTIYF.

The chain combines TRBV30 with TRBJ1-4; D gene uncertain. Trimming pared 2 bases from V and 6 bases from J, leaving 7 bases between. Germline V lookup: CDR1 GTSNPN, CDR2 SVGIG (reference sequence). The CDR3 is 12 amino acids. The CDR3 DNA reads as TGTGCCTGGAGTCACACGCATGAAAAACTGTTTTTT. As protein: CAWSHTHEKLFF. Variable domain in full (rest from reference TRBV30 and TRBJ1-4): SQTIHQWPATLVQPVGSPLSLECTVEGTSNPNLYWYRQAAGRGLQLLFYSVGIGQISSEVPQNLSASRPQDRQFILSSKKLLLSDSGFYLCAWSHTHEKLFFGSGTQLSVL.

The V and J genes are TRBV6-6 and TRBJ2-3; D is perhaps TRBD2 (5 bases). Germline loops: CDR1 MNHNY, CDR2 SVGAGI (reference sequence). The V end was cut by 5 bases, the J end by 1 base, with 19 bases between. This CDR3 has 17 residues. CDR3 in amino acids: CASSPPPGVEGTDTQYF. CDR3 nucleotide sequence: TGTGCCAGCAGTCCCCCCCCCGGGGTGGAGGGCACAGATACGCAGTATTTT.

The CDR3 DNA reads as TGCGCCAGCAGCTTGGTTATGGCTAGCGGGGGGGCGATGCAGTTCTTC. Its protein is CASSLVMASGGAMQFF. The genes are TRBV5-1 and TRBJ2-1; 12 nucleotides match TRBD2. The V segment lost 0 bases and the J segment 12 bases; nucleotides outside the gene matches: 10. CDR1 SGHRS and CDR2 YFSETQ come from the germline V gene. The length of the CDR3 is 16 residues.

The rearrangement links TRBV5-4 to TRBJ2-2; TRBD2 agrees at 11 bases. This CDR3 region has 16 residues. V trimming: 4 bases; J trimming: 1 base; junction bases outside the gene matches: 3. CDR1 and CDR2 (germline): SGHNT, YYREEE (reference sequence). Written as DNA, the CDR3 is TGTGCCAGCAGCCCCGGACTAGCGGGGAACACCGGGGAGCTGTTTTTT. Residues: CASSPGLAGNTGELFF.

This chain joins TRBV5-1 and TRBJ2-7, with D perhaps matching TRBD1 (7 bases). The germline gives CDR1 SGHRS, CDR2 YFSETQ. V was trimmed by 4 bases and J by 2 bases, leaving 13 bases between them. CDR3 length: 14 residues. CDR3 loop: CASSPGDSPYEQYF. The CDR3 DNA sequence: TGCGCCAGCAGCCCGGGGGACAGCCCCTACGAGCAGTACTTC.

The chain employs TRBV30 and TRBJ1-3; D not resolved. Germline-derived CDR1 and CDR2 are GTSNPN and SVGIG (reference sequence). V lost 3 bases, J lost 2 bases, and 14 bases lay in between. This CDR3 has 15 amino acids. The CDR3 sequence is CAWRTDRFAGNTIYF. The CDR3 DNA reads TGTGCCTGGAGGACTGACCGGTTTGCTGGAAACACCATATATTTT.

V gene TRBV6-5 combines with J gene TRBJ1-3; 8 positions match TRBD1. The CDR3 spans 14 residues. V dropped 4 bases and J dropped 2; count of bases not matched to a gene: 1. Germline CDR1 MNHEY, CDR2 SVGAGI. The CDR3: CASSSTGAGNTIYF. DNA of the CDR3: TGTGCCAGCAGTTCGACAGGGGCTGGAAACACCATATATTTT.

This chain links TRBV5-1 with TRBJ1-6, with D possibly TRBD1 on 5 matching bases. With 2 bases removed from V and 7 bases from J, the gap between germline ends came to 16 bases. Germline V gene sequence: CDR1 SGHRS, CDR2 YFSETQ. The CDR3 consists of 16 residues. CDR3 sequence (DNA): TGCGCCAGCAGCTTATACCCGGACACGCCCAATTCACCCCTCCACTTT. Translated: CASSLYPDTPNSPLHF.

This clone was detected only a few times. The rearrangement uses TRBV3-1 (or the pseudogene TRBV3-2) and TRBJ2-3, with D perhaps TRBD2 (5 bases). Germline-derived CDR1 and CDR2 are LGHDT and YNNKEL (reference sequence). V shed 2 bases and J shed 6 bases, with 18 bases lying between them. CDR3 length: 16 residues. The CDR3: CASSQRALARSDTQYF. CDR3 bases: TGTGCCAGCAGCCAACGAGCCCTAGCCCGGTCTGATACGCAGTATTTT.